A selection of T cell receptor beta chains follows, all from one sample in a study of blood T cell repertoires in COVID-19. Profiling relied on immunoSEQ multiplex PCR, and the TCRdb table lists in-frame clones only, not all of them. The sample lists under 200,000 clones, approximately 86% occurring once. The specimen sequenced was peripheral blood. Receptor source: a man in his 70s with acute or convalescent COVID-19. CDR3s include the opening cysteine and the closing phenylalanine or tryptophan. Fields, in order: CDR3 protein, J gene, V gene, CDR3 length.

CASSSPVSPTGELFF,TRBJ2-2,TRBV5-4,15
CASSLELNTGELFF,TRBJ2-2,TRBV7-9,14
CASSQASDRGNEKLFF,TRBJ1-4,TRBV4-1,16
CASSLVWHTEAFF,TRBJ1-1,TRBV27,13
CASSPGGRTDTQYF,TRBJ2-3,TRBV11-2,14
CASSKDRDEQYF,TRBJ2-7,TRBV11-3,12
CASRPSTVSGNTIYF,TRBJ1-3,TRBV6-5,15
CASRLDRGIKAFF,TRBJ1-1,TRBV12-3/TRBV12-4,13
CASSSGAYEQYF,TRBJ2-7,TRBV18,12
CASSLGQSQNIQYF,TRBJ2-4,TRBV5-6,14
CASSSRQGAWGNEQFF,TRBJ2-1,TRBV5-1,16
CASSLGGAQETQYF,TRBJ2-5,TRBV11-2,14
CASSQGLAGGGTQYF,TRBJ2-3,TRBV3-1/TRBV3-2,15
CASSPGEIEAEKLFF,TRBJ1-4,TRBV3-1/TRBV3-2,15
CASSWGLSHEQYF,TRBJ2-7,TRBV11-2,13
CASSLGGGADTQYF,TRBJ2-3,TRBV5-1,14
CASSSDRGEETQYF,TRBJ2-5,TRBV5-1,14
CASSSARTGSETQYF,TRBJ2-5,TRBV7-7,15
CASSLNGANVLTF,TRBJ2-6,TRBV12-3/TRBV12-4,13
CASSLGMHTEAFF,TRBJ1-1,TRBV27,13
CASSQEVGTVNF,TRBJ2-7,TRBV4-1,12
CASSSTALSYEQYF,TRBJ2-7,TRBV28,14
CASQNSGGPPQEQYF,TRBJ2-7,TRBV2,15
CASSVDRGYDPLHF,TRBJ1-6,TRBV7-8,14